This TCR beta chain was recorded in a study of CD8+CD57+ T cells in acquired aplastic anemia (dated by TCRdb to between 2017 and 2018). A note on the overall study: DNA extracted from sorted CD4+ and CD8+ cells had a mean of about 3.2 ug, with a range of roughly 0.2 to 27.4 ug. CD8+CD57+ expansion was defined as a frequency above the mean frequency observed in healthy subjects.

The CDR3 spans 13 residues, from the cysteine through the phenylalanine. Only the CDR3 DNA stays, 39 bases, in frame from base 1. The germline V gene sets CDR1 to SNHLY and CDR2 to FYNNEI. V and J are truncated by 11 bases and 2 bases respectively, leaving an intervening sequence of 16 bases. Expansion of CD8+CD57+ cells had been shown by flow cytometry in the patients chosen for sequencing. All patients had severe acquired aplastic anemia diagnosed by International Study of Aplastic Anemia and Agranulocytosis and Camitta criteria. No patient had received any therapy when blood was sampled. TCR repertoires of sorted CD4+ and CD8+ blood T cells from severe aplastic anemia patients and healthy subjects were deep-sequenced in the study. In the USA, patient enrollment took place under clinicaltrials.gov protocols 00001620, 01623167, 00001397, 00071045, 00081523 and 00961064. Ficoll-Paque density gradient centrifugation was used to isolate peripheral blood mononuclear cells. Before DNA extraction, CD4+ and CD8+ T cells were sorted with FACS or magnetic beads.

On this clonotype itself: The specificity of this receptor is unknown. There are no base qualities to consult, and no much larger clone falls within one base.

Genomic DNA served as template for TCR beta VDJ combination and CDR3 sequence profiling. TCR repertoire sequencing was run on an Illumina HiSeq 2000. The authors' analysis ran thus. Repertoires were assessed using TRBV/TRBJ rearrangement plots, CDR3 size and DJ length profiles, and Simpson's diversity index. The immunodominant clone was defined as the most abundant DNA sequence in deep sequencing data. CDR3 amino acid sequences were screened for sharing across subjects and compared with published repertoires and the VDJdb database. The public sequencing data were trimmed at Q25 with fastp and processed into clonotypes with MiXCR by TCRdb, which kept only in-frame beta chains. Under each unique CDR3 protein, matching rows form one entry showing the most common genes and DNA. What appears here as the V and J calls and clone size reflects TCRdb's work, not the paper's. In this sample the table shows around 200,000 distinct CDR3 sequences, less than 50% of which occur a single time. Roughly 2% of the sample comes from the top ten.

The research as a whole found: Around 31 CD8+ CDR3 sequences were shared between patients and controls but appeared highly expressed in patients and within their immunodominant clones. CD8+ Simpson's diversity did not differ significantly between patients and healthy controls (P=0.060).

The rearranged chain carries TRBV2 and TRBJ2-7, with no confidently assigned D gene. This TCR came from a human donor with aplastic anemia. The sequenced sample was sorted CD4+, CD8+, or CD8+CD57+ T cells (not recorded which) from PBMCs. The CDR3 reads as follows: CAWGEPEPYEQYF. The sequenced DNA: TGTGCCTGGGGTGAACCAGAACCCTACGAGCAGTACTTC.